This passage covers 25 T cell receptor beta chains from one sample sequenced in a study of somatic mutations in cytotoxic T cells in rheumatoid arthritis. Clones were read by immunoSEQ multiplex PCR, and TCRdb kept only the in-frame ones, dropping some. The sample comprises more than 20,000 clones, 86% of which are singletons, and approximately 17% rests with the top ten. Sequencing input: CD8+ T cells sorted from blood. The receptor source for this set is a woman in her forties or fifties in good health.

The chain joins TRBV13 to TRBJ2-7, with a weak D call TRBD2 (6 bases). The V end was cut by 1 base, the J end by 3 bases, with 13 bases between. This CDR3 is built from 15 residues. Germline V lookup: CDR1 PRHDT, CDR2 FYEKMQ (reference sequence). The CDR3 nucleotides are TGTGCCAGCAGCTTAGAAGGAGGGACCCTCTACGAGCAGTACTTC. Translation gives CASSLEGGTLYEQYF.

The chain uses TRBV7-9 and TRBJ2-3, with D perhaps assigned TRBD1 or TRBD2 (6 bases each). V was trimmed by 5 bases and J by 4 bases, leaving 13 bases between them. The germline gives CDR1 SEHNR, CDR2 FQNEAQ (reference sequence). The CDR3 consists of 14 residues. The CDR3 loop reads CASSPTGGADTQYF. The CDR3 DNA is TGTGCCAGCAGCCCCACCGGGGGCGCAGATACGCAGTATTTT.

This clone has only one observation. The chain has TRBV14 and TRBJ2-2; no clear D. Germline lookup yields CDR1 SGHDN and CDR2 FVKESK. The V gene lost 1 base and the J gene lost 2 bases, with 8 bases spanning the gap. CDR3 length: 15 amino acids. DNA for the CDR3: TGTGCCAGCAGCCAAGGCGTAATTAACACCGGGGAGCTGTTTTTT. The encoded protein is CASSQGVINTGELFF.

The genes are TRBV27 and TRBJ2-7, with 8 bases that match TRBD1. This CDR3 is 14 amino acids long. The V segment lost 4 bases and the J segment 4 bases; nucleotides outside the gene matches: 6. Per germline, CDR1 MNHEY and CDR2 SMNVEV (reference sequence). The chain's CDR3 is CASSSRDRSYEQYF. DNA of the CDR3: TGTGCCAGCAGTTCCCGGGACAGGAGTTACGAGCAGTACTTC.

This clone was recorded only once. As DNA, the CDR3 is TGTGCCAGCAGCCCCCGGACCCAGCCAGAAGAGACCCAGTACTTC. This gives the protein CASSPRTQPEETQYF. The chain combines TRBV7-9 with TRBJ2-5, with D hard to call. V lost 5 bases and J 3 bases, leaving 16 bases between the germline ends. This CDR3 is built from 15 residues. CDR1 and CDR2 from the germline V gene are SEHNR and FQNEAQ (reference sequence).

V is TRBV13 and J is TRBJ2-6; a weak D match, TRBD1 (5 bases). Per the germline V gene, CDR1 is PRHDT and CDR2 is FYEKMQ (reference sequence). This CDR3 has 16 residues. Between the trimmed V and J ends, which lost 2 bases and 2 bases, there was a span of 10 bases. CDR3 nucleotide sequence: TGTGCCAGCAGCTTATGGTCAGGGACTGGGGCCAACGTCCTGACTTTC. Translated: CASSLWSGTGANVLTF. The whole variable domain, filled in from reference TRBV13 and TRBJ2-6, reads AAGVIQSPRHLIKEKRETATLKCYPIPRHDTVYWYQQGPGQDPQFLISFYEKMQSDKGSIPDRFSAQQFSDYHSELNMSSLELGDSALYFCASSLWSGTGANVLTFGAGSRLTVL.

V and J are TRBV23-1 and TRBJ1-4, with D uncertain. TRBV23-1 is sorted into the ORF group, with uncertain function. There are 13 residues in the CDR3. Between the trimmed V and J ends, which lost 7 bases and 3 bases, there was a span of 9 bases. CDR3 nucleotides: TGCGCCAGCATGGGTCCGCCTAATGAAAAACTGTTTTTT. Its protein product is CASMGPPNEKLFF.

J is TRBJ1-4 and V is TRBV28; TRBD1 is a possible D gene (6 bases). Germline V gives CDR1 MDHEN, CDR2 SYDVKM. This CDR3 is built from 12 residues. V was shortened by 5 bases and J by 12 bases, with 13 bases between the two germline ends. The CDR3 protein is CASSINYRELFF. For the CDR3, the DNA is TGTGCCAGCAGTATCAATTACAGGGAACTGTTTTTT.

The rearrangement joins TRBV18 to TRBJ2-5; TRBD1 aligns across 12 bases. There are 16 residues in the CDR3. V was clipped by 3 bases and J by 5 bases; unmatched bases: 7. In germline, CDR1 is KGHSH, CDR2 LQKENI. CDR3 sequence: CASSPFRDRGLETQYF. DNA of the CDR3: TGTGCCAGCTCACCCTTCCGGGACAGGGGGCTGGAGACCCAGTACTTC.

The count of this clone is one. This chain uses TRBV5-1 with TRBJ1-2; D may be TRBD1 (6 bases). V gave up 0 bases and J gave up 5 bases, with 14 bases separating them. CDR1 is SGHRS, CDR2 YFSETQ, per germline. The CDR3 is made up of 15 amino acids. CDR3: CASSLVRTDFYGYTF. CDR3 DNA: TGCGCCAGCAGCTTGGTCCGGACAGATTTTTATGGCTACACCTTC.

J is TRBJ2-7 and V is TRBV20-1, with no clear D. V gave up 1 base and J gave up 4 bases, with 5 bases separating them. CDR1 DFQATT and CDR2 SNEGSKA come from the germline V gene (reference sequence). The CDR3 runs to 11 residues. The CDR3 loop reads CSARAGYEQYV. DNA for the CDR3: TGCAGTGCTAGAGCGGGTTACGAGCAGTACGTC.

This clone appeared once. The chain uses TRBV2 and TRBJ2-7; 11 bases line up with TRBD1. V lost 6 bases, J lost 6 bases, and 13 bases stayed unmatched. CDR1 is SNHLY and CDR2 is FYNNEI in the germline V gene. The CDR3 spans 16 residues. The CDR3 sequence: CASRAGTGGDPFEQYF. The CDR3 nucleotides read TGTGCCAGCAGGGCCGGGACAGGGGGAGACCCCTTCGAGCAGTACTTC.

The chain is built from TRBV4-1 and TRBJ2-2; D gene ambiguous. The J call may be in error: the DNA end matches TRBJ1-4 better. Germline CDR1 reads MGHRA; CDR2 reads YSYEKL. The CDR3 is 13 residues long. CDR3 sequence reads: CASSQDPQEKLFF. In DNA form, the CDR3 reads TGCGCCAGCAGCCAAGATCCTCAGGAAAAACTGTTTTTT.

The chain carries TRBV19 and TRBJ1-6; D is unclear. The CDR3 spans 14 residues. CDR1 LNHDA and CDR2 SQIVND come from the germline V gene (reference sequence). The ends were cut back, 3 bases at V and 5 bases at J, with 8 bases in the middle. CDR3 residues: CASSIRTDNSPLHF. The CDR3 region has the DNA TGTGCCAGTAGTATCCGGACGGATAATTCACCCCTCCACTTT.

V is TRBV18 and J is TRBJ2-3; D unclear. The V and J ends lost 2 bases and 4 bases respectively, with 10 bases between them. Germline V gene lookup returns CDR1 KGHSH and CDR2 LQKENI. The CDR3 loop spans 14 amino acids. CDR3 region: CASSPNFWPDTQYF. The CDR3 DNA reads TGTGCCAGCTCACCAAATTTCTGGCCAGATACGCAGTATTTT.

CDR3 in amino acids: CASSLDTSYEQYV. In DNA, the CDR3 is TGTGCCAGCAGCTTAGACACCTCCTACGAGCAGTACGTC. V is TRBV7-2 and J is TRBJ2-7; D unresolved. Germline-derived CDR1 and CDR2 are SGHTA and FQGNSA. The V gene lost 1 base and the J gene lost 0 bases, with 4 bases spanning the gap. CDR3 length equals 13 residues.

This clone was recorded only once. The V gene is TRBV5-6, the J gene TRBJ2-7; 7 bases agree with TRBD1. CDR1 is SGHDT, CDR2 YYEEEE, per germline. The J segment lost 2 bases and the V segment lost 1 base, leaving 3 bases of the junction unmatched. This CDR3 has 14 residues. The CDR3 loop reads CASSLRQGPYEQYV. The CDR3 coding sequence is TGTGCCAGCAGCTTGAGACAGGGCCCCTACGAGCAGTACGTC.

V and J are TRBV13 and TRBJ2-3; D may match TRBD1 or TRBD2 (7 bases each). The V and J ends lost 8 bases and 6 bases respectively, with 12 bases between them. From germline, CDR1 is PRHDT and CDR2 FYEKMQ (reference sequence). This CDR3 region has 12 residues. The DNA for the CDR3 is TGTGCCAGCCAGGGGGGGGGTGATACGCAGTATTTT. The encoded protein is CASQGGGDTQYF. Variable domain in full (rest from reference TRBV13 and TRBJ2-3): AAGVIQSPRHLIKEKRETATLKCYPIPRHDTVYWYQQGPGQDPQFLISFYEKMQSDKGSIPDRFSAQQFSDYHSELNMSSLELGDSALYFCASQGGGDTQYFGPGTRLTVL.

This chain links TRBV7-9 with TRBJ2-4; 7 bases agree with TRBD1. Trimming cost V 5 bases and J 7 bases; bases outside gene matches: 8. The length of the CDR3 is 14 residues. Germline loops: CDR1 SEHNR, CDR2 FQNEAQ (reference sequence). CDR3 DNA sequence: TGTGCCAGCAGCCACCAGGGGGAGTCCAACATTCAGTACTTC. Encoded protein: CASSHQGESNIQYF.

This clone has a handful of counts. This CDR3 is CSVTGLNNQPQHF. The CDR3 DNA sequence: TGCAGCGTGACGGGACTCAACAATCAGCCCCAGCATTTT. This sequence joins TRBV29-1 and TRBJ1-5; a weak D match, TRBD1 (5 bases). V gave up 6 bases and J gave up 3 bases, with 12 bases separating them. The CDR3 contains 13 residues. Per germline, CDR1 SQVTM and CDR2 ANQGSEA. Full variable domain (remainder filled in from reference TRBV29-1 and TRBJ1-5): SAVISQKPSRDICQRGTSLTIQCQVDSQVTMMFWYRQQPGQSLTLIATANQGSEATYESGFVIDKFPISRPNLTFSTLTVSNMSPEDSSIYLCSVTGLNNQPQHFGDGTRLSIL.

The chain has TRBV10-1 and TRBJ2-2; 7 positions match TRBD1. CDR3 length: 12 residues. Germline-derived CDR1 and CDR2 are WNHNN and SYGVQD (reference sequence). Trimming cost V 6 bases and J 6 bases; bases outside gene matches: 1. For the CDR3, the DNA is TGCGCCAGCAGACAGGGGCCCGGGGAGCTGTTTTTT. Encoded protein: CASRQGPGELFF.

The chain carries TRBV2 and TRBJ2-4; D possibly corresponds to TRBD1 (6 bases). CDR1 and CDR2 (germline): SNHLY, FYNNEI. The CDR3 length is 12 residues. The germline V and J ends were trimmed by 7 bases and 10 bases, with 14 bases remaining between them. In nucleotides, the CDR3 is TGTGCCAGCATAACTACAGGGAATATTCAGTACTTC. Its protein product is CASITTGNIQYF.

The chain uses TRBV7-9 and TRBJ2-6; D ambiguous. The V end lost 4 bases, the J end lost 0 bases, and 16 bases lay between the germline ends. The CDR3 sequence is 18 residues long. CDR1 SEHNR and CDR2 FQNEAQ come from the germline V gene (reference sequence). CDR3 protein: CASSSSVEWISGANVLTF. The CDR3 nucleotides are TGTGCCAGCAGCTCCTCGGTGGAGTGGATCTCTGGGGCCAACGTCCTGACTTTC. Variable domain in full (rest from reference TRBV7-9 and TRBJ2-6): DTGVSQNPRHKITKRGQNVTFRCDPISEHNRLYWYRQTLGQGPEFLTYFQNEAQLEKSRLLSDRFSAERPKGSFSTLEIQRTEQGDSAMYLCASSSSVEWISGANVLTFGAGSRLTVL.

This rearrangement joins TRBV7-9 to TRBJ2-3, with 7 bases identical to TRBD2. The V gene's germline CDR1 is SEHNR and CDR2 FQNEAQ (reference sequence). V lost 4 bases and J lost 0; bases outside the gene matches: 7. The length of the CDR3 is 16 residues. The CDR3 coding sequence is TGTGCCAGCAGCTGGAGCGAAGCGGGGAGCACAGATACGCAGTATTTT. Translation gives CASSWSEAGSTDTQYF.

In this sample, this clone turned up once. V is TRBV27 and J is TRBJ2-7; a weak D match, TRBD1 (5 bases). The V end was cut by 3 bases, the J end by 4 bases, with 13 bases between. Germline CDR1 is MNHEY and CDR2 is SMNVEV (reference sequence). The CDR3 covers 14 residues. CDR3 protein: CASSFVGRVYEQYF. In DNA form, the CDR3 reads TGTGCCAGCAGTTTCGTCGGCAGGGTTTACGAGCAGTACTTC.